This T cell receptor beta chain stems from a study of blood T cell repertoires in COVID-19. This clone was seen more than once but under ten times. Trimming cost V 4 bases and J 2 bases, with 9 bases left between them. Germline V gene sequence: CDR1 WSHSY, CDR2 SAAADI. This CDR3 contains 14 residues. TCRdb's copy holds only in-frame clones and misses some; the assay was immunoSEQ multiplex PCR. The sample carries 200,000 to 250,000 clones, approximately 80% recorded once. The source of this sequence is a man in his fifties or sixties who had recovered from COVID-19. The chain joins TRBV10-2 to TRBJ1-5; D is perhaps TRBD1 (6 bases). Sequenced input: PBMCs or T cells enriched from blood (not recorded which). CDR3 in DNA: TGCGCCAGCAGTGTGGCAGGGGGCAATCAGCCCCAGCATTTT. Protein product: CASSVAGGNQPQHF.